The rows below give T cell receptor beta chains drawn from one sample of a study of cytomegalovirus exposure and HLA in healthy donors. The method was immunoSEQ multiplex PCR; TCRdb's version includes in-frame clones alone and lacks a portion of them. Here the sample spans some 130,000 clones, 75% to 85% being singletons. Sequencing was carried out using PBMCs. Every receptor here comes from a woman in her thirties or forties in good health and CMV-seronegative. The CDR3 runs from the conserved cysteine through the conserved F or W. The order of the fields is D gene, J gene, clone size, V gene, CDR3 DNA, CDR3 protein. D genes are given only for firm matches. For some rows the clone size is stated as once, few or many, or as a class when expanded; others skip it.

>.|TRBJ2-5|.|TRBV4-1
TGCGCCAGCAGTCCAAGGGGGTTCGGGGAGACCCAGTACTTC
CASSPRGFGETQYF
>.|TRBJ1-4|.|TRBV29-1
TGCAGCGTTGAAGAGCCAGGGCGAGAAAAACTGTTTTTT
CSVEEPGREKLFF
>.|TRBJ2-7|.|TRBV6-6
TGTGCCAGCACCCAAATTCGGGACTACGAGCAGTACTTC
CASTQIRDYEQYF
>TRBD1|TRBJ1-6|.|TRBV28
TGTGCCAGCTCCCCCTCAGGGGGTTCCCGTAATTCACCCCTCCACTTT
CASSPSGGSRNSPLHF
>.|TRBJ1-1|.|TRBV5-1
TGCGCCAGCAGCTCCAGGGAGGCGAACACTGAAGCTTTCTTT
CASSSREANTEAFF
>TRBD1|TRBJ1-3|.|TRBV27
TGTGCCAGCAGCTCCTTCGGACAGGGGGCGGGTGGAAACACCATATATTTT
CASSSFGQGAGGNTIYF
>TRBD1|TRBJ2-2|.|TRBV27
TGTGCCAGCCGCCCCGGGACAGAGAACACCGGGGAGCTGTTTTTT
CASRPGTENTGELFF
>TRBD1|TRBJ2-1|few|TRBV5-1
TGCGCCAGCAGCCGCGGACAGGGAGTTCGGCTAATCGCCTACAATGAGCAGTTCTTC
CASSRGQGVRLIAYNEQFF
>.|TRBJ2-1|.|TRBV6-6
TGTGCCAGCAGTTACTCGGGAGAGGGCTCCTACAATGAGCAGTTCTTC
CASSYSGEGSYNEQFF
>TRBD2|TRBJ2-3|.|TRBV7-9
TGTGCCAGCGCGGGGGTGATATTTGGAGGGCCTATCACAGATACGCAGTATTTT
CASAGVIFGGPITDTQYF
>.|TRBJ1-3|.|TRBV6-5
TGTGCCAGCAGTATAGGAAACACCATATATTTT
CASSIGNTIYF
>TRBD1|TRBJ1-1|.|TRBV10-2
TGCGCCAGCAGCCCTGGACAGGGTTTGAGCACTGAAGCTTTCTTT
CASSPGQGLSTEAFF
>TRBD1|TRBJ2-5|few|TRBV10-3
TGTGCCATCAAGGGGACAGGGGATGGGGAGACCCAGTACTTC
CAIKGTGDGETQYF
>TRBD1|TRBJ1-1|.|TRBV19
TGTGCCAGTAGTATAGGGGACAGGGGTACTGAAGCTTTCTTT
CASSIGDRGTEAFF
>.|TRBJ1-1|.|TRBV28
TGTGCCAGCACCAGCCCCACTACGGACAGTGAAGCTTTCTTT
CASTSPTTDSEAFF
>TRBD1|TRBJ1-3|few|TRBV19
TGTGCCAGTAGTTTCCAGGGGGTTCGCTCTGGAAACACCATATATTTT
CASSFQGVRSGNTIYF
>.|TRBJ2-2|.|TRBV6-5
TGTGCCAGCAGGTCCGGGACACTGAACACCGGGGAGCTGTTTTTT
CASRSGTLNTGELFF
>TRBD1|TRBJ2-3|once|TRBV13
TGTGCCAGCAGCCCTAGCAGGGGGCGGACAGATACGCAGTATTTT
CASSPSRGRTDTQYF
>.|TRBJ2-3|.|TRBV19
TGTGCCAGAGGGGGGGGCACAGATACGCAGTATTTT
CARGGGTDTQYF
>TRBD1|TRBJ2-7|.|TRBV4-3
TGCGCCAGCAGCCAAGGGGACAGGGGATACGAGCAGTACTTC
CASSQGDRGYEQYF
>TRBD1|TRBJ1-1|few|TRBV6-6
TGTGCCAGCAGGTCTCAGGGGGTGAACACTGAAGCTTTCTTT
CASRSQGVNTEAFF
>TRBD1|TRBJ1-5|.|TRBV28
TGTGCCAGCAGTACCCCCCGAGACAGGGACAATCAGCCCCAGCATTTT
CASSTPRDRDNQPQHF
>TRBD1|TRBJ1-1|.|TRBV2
TGTGCCAGCAGCGGGGATAGGGACAGGGGAGGGAACACTGAAGCTTTCTTT
CASSGDRDRGGNTEAFF
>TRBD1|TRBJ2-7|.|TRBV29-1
TGCAGCGTTGAAGACAGGGGGTACGAGCAGTACTTC
CSVEDRGYEQYF